This TCR beta chain was recorded in a study of T cell repertoires in aging, cancer and after chemotherapy. Whole-study findings and limits: Rebound thymic output was suggested by rising median generation probability during chemotherapy in each cancer cohort.

This clonotype was detected only a few times. As yet, its antigen is unknown. TCR beta rearrangements were amplified from peripheral blood genomic DNA. The germline V gene has CDR1 SQVTM and CDR2 ANQGSEA. The CDR3 has 11 amino acids. Rearranged V-D-J TRB sequences were amplified with a mixed TRB-A/B primer pool. TCRdb itself ran the multiplex PCR reads through MiXCR, one entry per CDR3 protein. Here the sample spans around 6,200 distinct CDR3 sequences, roughly a quarter being singletons. The sequenced sample consisted of blood. The chain carries TRBV29-1 and TRBJ2-5; TRBD2 matches 10 bases. This TCR derives from a human donor in good health. CDR3 residues: CRAGGEETQYF. The CDR3 region has the DNA TGCAGAGCGGGAGGGGAGGAGACCCAGTACTTC.